Following are 18 T cell receptor beta chains from one sample sequenced in a study of blood T cell repertoires in COVID-19. Generated by immunoSEQ multiplex PCR, the TCRdb table keeps only in-frame clones and is missing some. This table has around 100,000 clones, roughly nine tenths appearing once. The sample was peripheral blood. These receptors all stem from a man between 60 and 70 years old with COVID-19, enrolled during active disease.

CDR3 coding DNA: TGTGCCAGCAACGCGGGGCCAACTAATGAAAAACTGTTTTTT. Amino acid sequence: CASNAGPTNEKLFF. The chain employs TRBV2 and TRBJ1-4; D possibly corresponds to TRBD1 (5 bases). Per the germline V gene, CDR1 is SNHLY and CDR2 is FYNNEI. V gave up 7 bases and J gave up 0 bases, with 9 bases separating them. The CDR3 contains 14 residues.

The V gene is TRBV12-3 or TRBV12-4, the J gene TRBJ2-1; TRBD1 aligns across 7 bases. CDR3 length equals 12 residues. V shed 3 bases, J shed 9 bases, and the junction held 2 bases outside the gene matches. The CDR3 DNA follows: TGTGCCAGCAGTTTGACAGGGACTGAGCAGTTCTTC. Protein: CASSLTGTEQFF.

This clone was counted a few times. The genes are TRBV5-1 and TRBJ2-7, with a tentative D call TRBD1 (5 bases). Germline CDR1 and CDR2: SGHRS and YFSETQ. There are 14 residues in the CDR3. Between the trimmed V and J ends, which lost 3 bases and 0 bases, there was a span of 10 bases. The CDR3 spells CASSSQGSSYEQYF. The CDR3 coding sequence is TGCGCCAGCAGCTCTCAGGGTAGCTCCTACGAGCAGTACTTC.

The chain recombines TRBV9 with TRBJ2-3, with unresolved D. Looked up from germline, CDR1 is SGDLS and CDR2 is YYNGEE. This CDR3 region has 15 residues. V lost 1 base, J lost 2 bases, and 11 bases lay in between. The CDR3 DNA reads as TGTGCCAGCAGCGTATCCCCCCAGGACACAGATACGCAGTATTTT. It translates to CASSVSPQDTDTQYF.

This clone was detected once. The chain links TRBV4-1 to TRBJ2-1, with 8 bases matching TRBD2. This CDR3 is built from 17 residues. CDR1 is MGHRA and CDR2 is YSYEKL in the germline V gene. Trimming took 0 bases from V and 7 from J; bases not matched to a gene: 11. The DNA of the CDR3 is TGCGCCAGCAGCCAAGACAGTCAAGCGGGAGATAGGAATGAGCAGTTCTTC. It yields the protein CASSQDSQAGDRNEQFF.

The chain is built from TRBV29-1 and TRBJ2-7; D is undetermined. This CDR3 comprises 12 residues. Germline V gene sequence: CDR1 SQVTM, CDR2 ANQGSEA. V dropped 3 bases and J dropped 1 base, with 7 bases sitting between them. For the CDR3, the DNA is TGCAGCGTTGAGGGCTCGTCCTACGAGCAGTACTTC. Its protein product is CSVEGSSYEQYF.

The V gene is TRBV10-3, the J gene TRBJ2-1; 13 positions agree with TRBD2. Germline V gene lookup returns CDR1 ENHRY and CDR2 SYGVKD. V dropped 6 bases and J dropped 12; count of bases not matched to a gene: 11. The CDR3 totals 15 residues. DNA of the CDR3: TGTGCCATCAGGGCTGGACTAGCGGGAGCGCAGGGGCAGTTCTTC. Amino acids: CAIRAGLAGAQGQFF.

The CDR3 region is CASTLGGSSNLYNEQFF. The CDR3 DNA follows: TGTGCCAGCACCCTTGGAGGGAGCTCCAACCTTTACAATGAGCAGTTCTTC. The gene calls are TRBV5-6 and TRBJ2-1, with D possibly TRBD2 on 6 matching bases. CDR1 is SGHDT, CDR2 YYEEEE, per germline. Deletions cut 6 bases from V and 4 bases from J, with 23 bases between. This CDR3 spans 17 amino acids.

J is TRBJ2-3 and V is TRBV5-5; 8 nucleotides line up with TRBD1. The CDR3 extends over 15 amino acids. V was clipped by 3 bases and J by 2 bases; unmatched bases: 5. Germline lookup yields CDR1 SGHKS and CDR2 YYEKEE (reference sequence). The CDR3 DNA reads TGTGCCAGCAGCTCCCGACAGGGGAACACAGATACGCAGTATTTT. Its protein product is CASSSRQGNTDTQYF. Using reference TRBV5-5 and TRBJ2-3 for the parts outside the CDR3, the full variable domain is DAGVTQSPTHLIKTRGQQVTLRCSPISGHKSVSWYQQVLGQGPQFIFQYYEKEERGRGNFPDRFSARQFPNYSSELNVNALLLGDSALYLCASSSRQGNTDTQYFGPGTRLTVL.

The chain employs TRBV5-1 and TRBJ1-1; D not certain. CDR1 SGHRS and CDR2 YFSETQ come from the germline V gene. CDR3 length equals 14 residues. Trimming stripped 4 bases from V and 1 base from J, with 11 bases between. The CDR3 region is CASSPSPPNTEAFF. CDR3 DNA sequence: TGCGCCAGCAGCCCCAGTCCCCCGAACACTGAAGCTTTCTTT.

The V call is TRBV27, the J call TRBJ1-1, with D perhaps matching TRBD1 (5 bases). Germline CDR1 reads MNHEY; CDR2 reads SMNVEV (reference sequence). V was shortened by 6 bases and J by 4 bases, with 15 bases between the two germline ends. This CDR3 has 14 amino acids. The CDR3 region is CASSASRVFTEAFF. The CDR3 region has the DNA TGTGCCAGCAGCGCTTCCAGGGTTTTCACTGAAGCTTTCTTT.

The chain carries TRBV4-3 and TRBJ2-7; D is undetermined. This CDR3 contains 15 residues. V was pared by 0 bases and J by 1 base, with 10 bases between. Germline values: CDR1 LGHNA, CDR2 YSLEER. The CDR3 nucleotides read TGCGCCAGCAGCCAAGATTCACTTCATTCCTACGAGCAGTACTTC. Encoded protein: CASSQDSLHSYEQYF.

The chain links TRBV4-3 to TRBJ2-4; a weak D match, TRBD1 (6 bases). The CDR3 runs 17 residues. Germline CDR1 and CDR2: LGHNA and YSLEER. Between the trimmed V and J ends, which lost 4 bases and 3 bases, there was a span of 19 bases. CDR3 amino acids: CASSRGWVQGDKNIQYF. The CDR3 nucleotides read TGCGCCAGCAGCCGGGGGTGGGTACAGGGAGACAAAAACATTCAGTACTTC.

This clone was observed a handful of times. V and J are TRBV6-2 or TRBV6-3 and TRBJ2-7, with TRBD2 identical over 9 bases. CDR3 length: 18 residues. The V segment lost 2 bases and the J segment 0 bases; nucleotides outside the gene matches: 11. The germline V gene has CDR1 MNHEY and CDR2 SVGEGT. This CDR3 is CASSYLPLSGRGSYEQYF. Written as DNA, the CDR3 is TGTGCCAGCAGTTACCTACCCCTTAGCGGGAGAGGCTCCTACGAGCAGTACTTC.

V is TRBV18 and J is TRBJ2-1; D is perhaps TRBD2 (6 bases). V lost 3 bases, J lost 2 bases, and 17 bases lay in between. Germline V gene data show CDR1 as KGHSH and CDR2 as LQKENI. The CDR3 totals 17 residues. CDR3 protein: CASSPTASGPTYNEQFF. In DNA, the CDR3 is TGTGCCAGCTCACCTACCGCCAGCGGGCCTACCTACAATGAGCAGTTCTTC.

The V gene is TRBV7-9, the J gene TRBJ1-2; D is perhaps TRBD1 (6 bases). V lost 5 bases, J lost 2 bases, and 18 bases lay in between. Germline V gives CDR1 SEHNR, CDR2 FQNEAQ (reference sequence). This CDR3 comprises 16 residues. This CDR3 is CASSPEGVRLNYGYTF. CDR3 coding DNA: TGTGCCAGCAGCCCAGAGGGGGTTAGGTTAAACTATGGCTACACCTTC.

This chain joins TRBV4-1 and TRBJ1-1, with TRBD1 matching over 8 bases. The germline V gene encodes CDR1 MGHRA and CDR2 YSYEKL. This CDR3 has 18 amino acids. J gave up 1 base and V 3 bases, and 13 bases lay outside the gene matches. The CDR3 region is CASSHPIPLTGANTEAFF. DNA of the CDR3: TGCGCCAGCAGCCACCCCATCCCCCTGACAGGGGCGAACACTGAAGCTTTCTTT.

This rearrangement joins TRBV9 to TRBJ2-3, with TRBD2 identical over 8 bases. Germline trimming cut 3 bases from V and 3 bases from J; bases unmatched to any gene: 9. The CDR3 totals 16 residues. Per germline, CDR1 SGDLS and CDR2 YYNGEE. The CDR3 DNA reads TGTGCCAGCAGCGAGGGTACGGCGGGAGGAACAGATACGCAGTATTTT. It encodes CASSEGTAGGTDTQYF.